The 18 T cell receptor beta chains reported below all come from one sample, sequenced in a study of shared clonotypes between healthy human individuals. Data came from immunoSEQ multiplex PCR; TCRdb stores just in-frame clones and leaves some out. The table records some 2.4 million clones, approximately 94% of them present only once. Source material: naive CD4+ T cells from PBMCs. The subset: CD45RA+ positively selected. These receptors all come from a man between 18 and 29 years old in good health. Some clones in this sample may be carry-over from other donors' samples.

The chain is built from TRBV5-1 and TRBJ2-5, with D unclear. The ends were cut back, 4 bases at V and 2 bases at J, with 12 bases in the middle. CDR3 length: 14 residues. Per the germline V gene, CDR1 is SGHRS and CDR2 is YFSETQ. CDR3 bases: TGCGCCAGCAGCGTGGAAGACTTACAAGAGACCCAGTACTTC. Translated: CASSVEDLQETQYF.

The rearrangement links TRBV19 to TRBJ2-5, with TRBD2 as a possible D gene (5 bases). Germline V gives CDR1 LNHDA, CDR2 SQIVND (reference sequence). This CDR3 comprises 14 residues. V was trimmed by 5 bases and J by 5 bases, leaving 15 bases between them. The CDR3 protein is CASSQRALRETQYF. The CDR3 coding sequence is TGTGCCAGTAGTCAGAGGGCCCTCCGGGAGACCCAGTACTTC.

The CDR3, as DNA: TGCGCCAGCAGCCAAGATGTAGCGGGGGATCAGCCCCAGCATTTT. Translating it yields CASSQDVAGDQPQHF. The J gene is TRBJ1-5, the V gene TRBV4-3; possible D gene TRBD1, 5 bases. Trimming shortened V by 0 bases and J by 5 bases, and 11 bases separated the two germline ends. The CDR3 totals 15 residues. Per the germline V gene, CDR1 is LGHNA and CDR2 is YSLEER.

In regard to this clone: This same CDR3 is encoded by further DNA sequences in the sample. V is TRBV7-2 and J is TRBJ1-3; D unresolved. Germline V lookup: CDR1 SGHTA, CDR2 FQGNSA. Trimming pared 1 base from V and 4 bases from J, leaving 8 bases between. The CDR3 has 14 amino acids. The CDR3 DNA follows: TGTGCCAGCAGCTTAGGGGTGTCGGGAAACACCATATATTTT. Its translation: CASSLGVSGNTIYF.

V and J are TRBV6-1 and TRBJ1-2; D may be TRBD1 (6 bases). Germline V gene data show CDR1 as MNHNS and CDR2 as SASEGT. CDR3 size: 15 residues. With 6 bases removed from V and 4 bases from J, the gap between germline ends came to 18 bases. Written as DNA, the CDR3 is TGTGCCAGCAGCCTCAAGGCCCAGGACAGCTATGGCTACACCTTC. It codes for CASSLKAQDSYGYTF.

The J gene is TRBJ2-5, the V gene TRBV27; weak D call: TRBD2 (5 bases). This CDR3 has 14 residues. CDR1 is MNHEY, CDR2 SMNVEV, per germline (reference sequence). V lost 7 bases, J lost 6 bases, and 18 bases lay in between. CDR3 in DNA: TGTGCCAGCAACCCCTCTGGGAGAGGGAAGACCCAGTACTTC. It yields the protein CASNPSGRGKTQYF.

The chain recombines TRBV21-1 with TRBJ2-6; the table names TRBD1, a call not compared with the DNA. TRBV21-1 is designated a pseudogene. CDR3 size: 18 residues. DNA of the CDR3: TGTGCCAGCAGCTCCCGGGACAGGGAGCTGGCTGGGGCCAACGTCCTGACTTTC. This codes for CASSSRDRELAGANVLTF.

This clone was seen once. The chain couples TRBV28 to TRBJ1-2; D is undetermined. The CDR3 runs 14 residues. The germline CDR1 and CDR2 sequences are MDHEN and SYDVKM. Trimming took 10 bases from V and 4 from J, leaving 19 bases between them. CDR3 coding DNA: TGTGCCATCGGCGGTTTTGTGGGCAGCTATGGCTACACCTTC. As protein: CAIGGFVGSYGYTF.

The V and J genes are TRBV19 and TRBJ2-7; 7 nucleotides align to TRBD1. Germline trimming cut 1 base from V and 3 bases from J; bases unmatched to any gene: 9. The CDR3 covers 16 residues. Germline values: CDR1 LNHDA, CDR2 SQIVND (reference sequence). The CDR3 nucleotides read TGTGCCAGTAGTATAGCGTCCAGGGGGAGCGACTACGAGCAGTACTTC. Amino acids: CASSIASRGSDYEQYF.

A remark on this clone: The germline gene is not matched at one end of the junction; a read error may be the cause. This sample also contains other DNA sequences that code for the same CDR3. The chain recombines TRBV29-1 with TRBJ1-1; D ambiguous. The CDR3 totals 11 residues. CDR1 is SQVTM, CDR2 ANQGSEA, per germline. The CDR3 DNA reads as TGCAGCGTTGAAACAAAAAGTGAAGCCTTCTTT. Protein sequence: CSVETKSEAFF.

The genes are TRBV5-1 and TRBJ2-7, with 7 bases identical to TRBD1. Trimming took 4 bases from V and 3 from J; bases not matched to a gene: 7. CDR1 is SGHRS and CDR2 is YFSETQ in the germline V gene. The CDR3 has 14 amino acids. Here the CDR3 DNA reads TGCGCCAGCAGCCGGGGACAGCAGGACTACGAGCAGTACTTC. It codes for CASSRGQQDYEQYF. The full variable domain, rest sourced from reference TRBV5-1 and TRBJ2-7, is KAGVTQTPRYLIKTRGQQVTLSCSPISGHRSVSWYQQTPGQGLQFLFEYFSETQRNKGNFPGRFSGRQFSNSRSEMNVSTLELGDSALYLCASSRGQQDYEQYFGPGTRLTVT.

This clone was seen a handful of times. The same CDR3 is also encoded by other DNA sequences in this sample. This chain joins TRBV28 and TRBJ1-1; D gene unclear. Germline assignment: CDR1 MDHEN and CDR2 SYDVKM. V was clipped by 8 bases and J by 3 bases, with 7 bases between them. The CDR3 length is 11 residues. CDR3 coding DNA: TGTGCCAGCCGCTCGGACACTGAAGCTTTCTTT. Amino acid sequence: CASRSDTEAFF.

The chain joins TRBV7-9 to TRBJ2-7, with D perhaps TRBD1 (6 bases). The V gene lost 5 bases and the J gene lost 5 bases, with 10 bases spanning the gap. This CDR3 region has 12 residues. Germline assignment: CDR1 SEHNR and CDR2 FQNEAQ (reference sequence). CDR3: CASSQGGDEQYF. The CDR3 nucleotides are TGTGCCAGCAGCCAAGGGGGTGACGAGCAGTACTTC.

V gene TRBV19 combines with J gene TRBJ2-3; tentatively, D is TRBD1 (6 bases). Germline CDR1 reads LNHDA; CDR2 reads SQIVND (reference sequence). Deletions cut 7 bases from V and 0 bases from J, with 14 bases between. The CDR3 runs to 15 residues. The CDR3 is CASTSGQASTDTQYF. Here the CDR3 DNA reads TGTGCCAGTACATCGGGACAAGCTAGCACAGATACGCAGTATTTT.

The CDR3 sequence: CASSYGTSGMGEQYF. The CDR3 region has the DNA TGCGCCAGCAGCTACGGTACTAGCGGGATGGGGGAGCAGTACTTC. V usage is TRBV5-1 and J usage is TRBJ2-7; 10 bases are a match to TRBD2. Losses at the gene ends were 3 bases for V and 7 bases for J; bases not matched to a gene: 10. Germline lookup yields CDR1 SGHRS and CDR2 YFSETQ. The CDR3 has 15 residues.

The sample holds one count of this clone. This chain joins TRBV4-2 and TRBJ1-1; the match to TRBD1 covers 10 bases. Germline V gene sequence: CDR1 LGHNA, CDR2 YNFKEQ. V lost 2 bases, J lost 3 bases, and 3 bases stayed unmatched. The length of the CDR3 is 15 residues. The CDR3 loop is CASSQKTGGHTEAFF. The CDR3 DNA reads TGTGCCAGCAGCCAAAAGACAGGGGGCCACACTGAAGCTTTCTTT.

This clone was seen only a few times. The chain has TRBV7-6 and TRBJ1-5; a weak D match, TRBD1 (5 bases). CDR3 length: 14 amino acids. V shed 5 bases and J shed 3 bases, with 11 bases lying between them. Germline V gene data show CDR1 as SGHVS and CDR2 as FNYEAQ. The CDR3 sequence: CASSPTGLNQPQHF. The CDR3 DNA follows: TGTGCCAGCAGCCCGACGGGGCTCAATCAGCCCCAGCATTTT. The complete variable domain, with remaining parts taken from reference TRBV7-6 and TRBJ1-5, reads GAGVSQSPRYKVTKRGQDVALRCDPISGHVSLYWYRQALGQGPEFLTYFNYEAQQDKSGLPNDRFSAERPEGSISTLTIQRTEQRDSAMYRCASSPTGLNQPQHFGDGTRLSIL.

This rearrangement joins TRBV27 to TRBJ2-1; tentative D call: TRBD1 (5 bases). Germline V gene data show CDR1 as MNHEY and CDR2 as SMNVEV (reference sequence). The CDR3 length is 16 residues. V was cut by 3 bases and J by 6 bases, with 18 bases left in between. CDR3 amino acids: CASSFGISPGSNEQFF. In DNA form, the CDR3 reads TGTGCCAGCAGTTTTGGGATATCTCCAGGGTCCAATGAGCAGTTCTTC.